Listed below are T cell receptor beta chains from one sample, sequenced in a study of cytomegalovirus exposure and HLA in healthy donors. Generated by immunoSEQ multiplex PCR, the TCRdb table keeps only in-frame clones and is missing some. Of roughly 190,000 clones in the sample, around 81% are singletons; the top ten hold roughly 1.9%. Sequencing was performed on PBMCs. These receptors all stem from a woman aged 30 to 39 in good health and CMV-seropositive. CDR3s include the opening cysteine and the closing phenylalanine or tryptophan. The D gene is left open where the match is weak. Clone size, where shown, is once, few, many, or a class for clones that have expanded.

d_call: -
clone_size: -
v_call: TRBV18
j_call: TRBJ1-1
cdr3_nt: TGTGCCAGCTCAGGCGACGGGGAGGGTGCGGCTTTCTTT
cdr3_aa: CASSGDGEGAAFF

d_call: TRBD1
clone_size: -
v_call: TRBV5-4
j_call: TRBJ1-1
cdr3_nt: TGTGCCAGCAGCTTCCAGGGGGCCTACGACACTGAAGCTTTCTTT
cdr3_aa: CASSFQGAYDTEAFF

d_call: TRBD2
clone_size: -
v_call: TRBV19
j_call: TRBJ2-5
cdr3_nt: TGTGCCAGTAGTATTCGTGCGGGAGAAGAGACCCAGTACTTC
cdr3_aa: CASSIRAGEETQYF

d_call: -
clone_size: -
v_call: TRBV30
j_call: TRBJ1-4
cdr3_nt: TGTGCCTGGAGTCTACCGGGACAAGGCGAAAAACTGTTTTTT
cdr3_aa: CAWSLPGQGEKLFF

d_call: -
clone_size: -
v_call: TRBV7-9
j_call: TRBJ2-1
cdr3_nt: TGTGCCAGCACCCCGGTGGCGGTGGAGCAGTTCTTC
cdr3_aa: CASTPVAVEQFF

d_call: -
clone_size: -
v_call: TRBV10-3
j_call: TRBJ1-6
cdr3_nt: TGTGCCATCAGTGAGTCGCAACAGCTTAATTCACCCCTCCACTTT
cdr3_aa: CAISESQQLNSPLHF

d_call: TRBD2
clone_size: -
v_call: TRBV5-1
j_call: TRBJ2-1
cdr3_nt: TGCGCCAGCAGCTCCGGACAACTAGCGGGAGTCGGACATGAGCAGTTCTTC
cdr3_aa: CASSSGQLAGVGHEQFF

d_call: -
clone_size: -
v_call: TRBV5-1
j_call: TRBJ2-1
cdr3_nt: TGCGCCAGCAGCTTTTCGAAGGAGAATGAGCAGTTCTTC
cdr3_aa: CASSFSKENEQFF

d_call: TRBD2
clone_size: -
v_call: TRBV7-6
j_call: TRBJ2-5
cdr3_nt: TGTGCCAGCAGCATCCAAGCGGGAGTTGGAGAGACCCAGTACTTC
cdr3_aa: CASSIQAGVGETQYF

d_call: -
clone_size: -
v_call: TRBV9
j_call: TRBJ2-3
cdr3_nt: TGTGCCAGCAGCGCGAATCCCGGCGGGACGCAGTATTTT
cdr3_aa: CASSANPGGTQYF

d_call: TRBD1
clone_size: -
v_call: TRBV30
j_call: TRBJ1-2
cdr3_nt: TGTGCCTGGAGCTCTACAGGGGGCGGCTATGGCTACACCTTC
cdr3_aa: CAWSSTGGGYGYTF

d_call: -
clone_size: -
v_call: TRBV19
j_call: TRBJ1-2
cdr3_nt: TGTGCCAGTAGCTCCACCATACACCCTACGACTCATGGCTACACCTTC
cdr3_aa: CASSSTIHPTTHGYTF

d_call: TRBD1
clone_size: -
v_call: TRBV19
j_call: TRBJ1-5
cdr3_nt: TGTGCCAGTAGTCCCAAAGGGACAGGCCATCAGCCCCAGCATTTT
cdr3_aa: CASSPKGTGHQPQHF

d_call: TRBD1
clone_size: -
v_call: TRBV19
j_call: TRBJ2-2
cdr3_nt: TGTGCCAGTAGTATATACGGGACAGGGGGTGCGAACACCGGGGAGCTGTTTTTT
cdr3_aa: CASSIYGTGGANTGELFF

d_call: -
clone_size: few
v_call: TRBV9
j_call: TRBJ2-1
cdr3_nt: TGTGCCAGCAGCGTAGATCGTGACAATGAGCAGTTCTTC
cdr3_aa: CASSVDRDNEQFF

d_call: TRBD1
clone_size: once
v_call: TRBV30
j_call: TRBJ2-6
cdr3_nt: TGTGCCTGGAGTGTCCGGGACAGCTCTGGGGCCAACGTCCTGACTTTC
cdr3_aa: CAWSVRDSSGANVLTF

d_call: TRBD1
clone_size: -
v_call: TRBV2
j_call: TRBJ1-2
cdr3_nt: TGTGCCAGCAGCCCAACTAGACAGGGTACCTATGGCTACACCTTC
cdr3_aa: CASSPTRQGTYGYTF

d_call: -
clone_size: -
v_call: TRBV18
j_call: TRBJ2-1
cdr3_nt: TGTGCCAGCTCACCGGGACAACGGCAAAGCTCCTACAATGAGCAGTTCTTC
cdr3_aa: CASSPGQRQSSYNEQFF

d_call: -
clone_size: -
v_call: TRBV13
j_call: TRBJ1-1
cdr3_nt: TGTGCCAGCAGCTTCAAGGGGAGGGGCACTGAAGCTTTCTTT
cdr3_aa: CASSFKGRGTEAFF

d_call: TRBD1
clone_size: -
v_call: TRBV19
j_call: TRBJ2-1
cdr3_nt: TGTGCCAGTTCCGGGACAGACCGATACAATGAGCAGTTCTTC
cdr3_aa: CASSGTDRYNEQFF

d_call: TRBD1
clone_size: -
v_call: TRBV4-1
j_call: TRBJ2-7
cdr3_nt: TGCGCCAGCAGCCAAGAAGAGGGGGCAGTCTCCTACGAGCAGTACTTC
cdr3_aa: CASSQEEGAVSYEQYF

d_call: TRBD1
clone_size: -
v_call: TRBV28
j_call: TRBJ2-7
cdr3_nt: TGTGCCAGCGTACTAGGGGGCGGGCTGGGCGAGCAGTACTTC
cdr3_aa: CASVLGGGLGEQYF

d_call: TRBD2
clone_size: -
v_call: TRBV28
j_call: TRBJ2-5
cdr3_nt: TGTGCCAGCAGTTTCTACCGGGGGGGAGAAGAGACCCAGTACTTC
cdr3_aa: CASSFYRGGEETQYF

d_call: -
clone_size: -
v_call: TRBV5-8
j_call: TRBJ1-5
cdr3_nt: TGTGCCAGCAGCTTTTCGGCCCAGCATTTT
cdr3_aa: CASSFSAQHF

d_call: -
clone_size: few
v_call: TRBV7-9
j_call: TRBJ2-5
cdr3_nt: TGTGCCAGCAGCCCCACGGGGTATCAAGAGACCCAGTACTTC
cdr3_aa: CASSPTGYQETQYF

d_call: TRBD1
clone_size: once
v_call: TRBV9
j_call: TRBJ2-2
cdr3_nt: TGTGCCAGCAGCGTGAGGGGGCAGGCCGGGGAGCTGTTTTTT
cdr3_aa: CASSVRGQAGELFF

d_call: TRBD2
clone_size: once
v_call: TRBV7-9
j_call: TRBJ2-7
cdr3_nt: TGTTCCAGCAGCTCCAGCGGGAGAGGCCTTTGGGAGCAGTACTTC
cdr3_aa: CSSSSSGRGLWEQYF

d_call: TRBD1
clone_size: few
v_call: TRBV28
j_call: TRBJ2-2
cdr3_nt: TGTGCCAGCAGTTTGACAGGGGGCGGCGGGGAGCTGTTTTTT
cdr3_aa: CASSLTGGGGELFF

d_call: TRBD1
clone_size: -
v_call: TRBV28
j_call: TRBJ2-3
cdr3_nt: TGTGCCAGCAGTTTACTGGACAGGGGAGATACGCAGTATTTT
cdr3_aa: CASSLLDRGDTQYF

d_call: -
clone_size: -
v_call: TRBV20-1
j_call: TRBJ1-6
cdr3_nt: TGCAGTCCTATAATTACACCCCTCCACTTT
cdr3_aa: CSPIITPLHF

d_call: TRBD1
clone_size: -
v_call: TRBV2
j_call: TRBJ2-5
cdr3_nt: TGTGCCAGCAGCGCAAGAAGACAGGGGAAAGAGACCCAGTACTTC
cdr3_aa: CASSARRQGKETQYF

d_call: -
clone_size: -
v_call: TRBV7-9
j_call: TRBJ1-5
cdr3_nt: TGTGCCAGCAGCTTAGATGGACGGGGGAATCAGCCCCAGCATTTT
cdr3_aa: CASSLDGRGNQPQHF

d_call: TRBD1
clone_size: -
v_call: TRBV15
j_call: TRBJ1-2
cdr3_nt: TGTGCCACCAGCAGAGATCGGGACAGGGGAGGCGGCTACACCTTC
cdr3_aa: CATSRDRDRGGGYTF

d_call: TRBD2
clone_size: -
v_call: TRBV19
j_call: TRBJ2-2
cdr3_nt: TGTGCCAGTACCGTCAGCGGGGAAAACACCGGGGAGCTGTTTTTT
cdr3_aa: CASTVSGENTGELFF

d_call: -
clone_size: -
v_call: TRBV5-1
j_call: TRBJ2-7
cdr3_nt: TGCGCCAGCTCATGGACAGTGGGAGCCTCGGAACAATACTTC
cdr3_aa: CASSWTVGASEQYF

d_call: -
clone_size: few
v_call: TRBV7-2
j_call: TRBJ1-5
cdr3_nt: TGTGCCAGCAGCTTAGTTGGACAGACAAACAATCAGCCCCAGCATTTT
cdr3_aa: CASSLVGQTNNQPQHF

d_call: -
clone_size: -
v_call: TRBV4-1
j_call: TRBJ2-2
cdr3_nt: TGCGCCAGCAGCCAATTTCAGAACACCGGGGAGCTGTTTTTT
cdr3_aa: CASSQFQNTGELFF

d_call: TRBD1
clone_size: -
v_call: TRBV5-1
j_call: TRBJ2-7
cdr3_nt: TGCGCCAGCAGCTTGGAAGGGACAGGCTACGAGCAGTACTTC
cdr3_aa: CASSLEGTGYEQYF

d_call: -
clone_size: once
v_call: TRBV6-5
j_call: TRBJ1-1
cdr3_nt: TGTGCCAGCTCGACACCGCCGAACACTGAAGCTTTCTTT
cdr3_aa: CASSTPPNTEAFF

d_call: -
clone_size: -
v_call: TRBV6-5
j_call: TRBJ1-1
cdr3_nt: TGTGCCAGCAGTTACTCCGGCGGGGGGAACACTGAAGCTTTCTTT
cdr3_aa: CASSYSGGGNTEAFF

d_call: -
clone_size: once
v_call: TRBV12-5
j_call: TRBJ2-7
cdr3_nt: TGTGCTAGTGGTTTGGCGACCCGGGGTCTGGGGTGGGCCTACGAGCAGTACTTC
cdr3_aa: CASGLATRGLGWAYEQYF

d_call: TRBD1
clone_size: -
v_call: TRBV5-1
j_call: TRBJ2-4
cdr3_nt: TGCGCCAGCAGCTTGACCGGGACAGGGTCATTAGCCAAAAACATTCAGTACTTC
cdr3_aa: CASSLTGTGSLAKNIQYF

d_call: TRBD1
clone_size: -
v_call: TRBV7-9
j_call: TRBJ2-7
cdr3_nt: TGTGCCAGCAGCTTAGCGGGGACAGGGGGTAGCGAGCAGTACTTC
cdr3_aa: CASSLAGTGGSEQYF

d_call: TRBD1
clone_size: -
v_call: TRBV19
j_call: TRBJ2-7
cdr3_nt: TGTGCCAGTAGTACCAGGGGGCCCGTCGAGCAGTACTTC
cdr3_aa: CASSTRGPVEQYF

d_call: -
clone_size: -
v_call: TRBV9
j_call: TRBJ1-2
cdr3_nt: TGTGCCAGCAGCCCGGGGGGGGGCCCTAGCTATGGCTACACCTTC
cdr3_aa: CASSPGGGPSYGYTF

d_call: -
clone_size: -
v_call: TRBV19
j_call: TRBJ2-3
cdr3_nt: TGTGCCAGTACAGCTAGCTTCACAGATACGCAGTATTTT
cdr3_aa: CASTASFTDTQYF

d_call: -
clone_size: -
v_call: TRBV21-1
j_call: TRBJ2-4
cdr3_nt: TGTGCCACCTCGGGGGGGCCGATGTACTTC
cdr3_aa: CATSGGPMYF

d_call: TRBD1
clone_size: once
v_call: TRBV25-1
j_call: TRBJ1-2
cdr3_nt: TGTGCCAGCAGTGACCTAAAGACAGGGACGTTGTATGGCTACACCTTC
cdr3_aa: CASSDLKTGTLYGYTF

d_call: TRBD1
clone_size: -
v_call: TRBV10-1
j_call: TRBJ2-1
cdr3_nt: TGCGCCAGCAGCTCTTCGGGACAGGGTAATTACAATGAGCAGTTCTTC
cdr3_aa: CASSSSGQGNYNEQFF

d_call: -
clone_size: -
v_call: TRBV14
j_call: TRBJ1-2
cdr3_nt: TGTGCCAGCAGCCCTCTACCGGGGGAGGGCTATGGCTACACCTTC
cdr3_aa: CASSPLPGEGYGYTF

d_call: -
clone_size: -
v_call: TRBV7-2
j_call: TRBJ1-6
cdr3_nt: TGTGCCAGCAGCCTCGGATATTTAGGAGAGTCACCCCTCCACTTT
cdr3_aa: CASSLGYLGESPLHF

d_call: TRBD2
clone_size: -
v_call: TRBV10-1
j_call: TRBJ2-7
cdr3_nt: TGCGCCAGCAGTGAGCGACTAGCGGGAGGCGAGCAGTACTTC
cdr3_aa: CASSERLAGGEQYF

d_call: TRBD1
clone_size: -
v_call: TRBV9
j_call: TRBJ1-2
cdr3_nt: TGTGCCAGCAGCGGGGACAGGGGGCTCTATGGCTACACCTTC
cdr3_aa: CASSGDRGLYGYTF

d_call: -
clone_size: few
v_call: TRBV7-9
j_call: TRBJ2-7
cdr3_nt: TGTGCCAGCAGCCTCGCCCCCGGGAGCTCCTACGAGCAGTACTTC
cdr3_aa: CASSLAPGSSYEQYF

d_call: -
clone_size: -
v_call: TRBV5-4
j_call: TRBJ1-4
cdr3_nt: TGTGCCAGCAGCTTGGCTGTGTCGGGGGGGAGTGAAAAACTGTTTTTT
cdr3_aa: CASSLAVSGGSEKLFF

d_call: -
clone_size: -
v_call: TRBV28
j_call: TRBJ2-2
cdr3_nt: TGTGCCAGCAGTTTAGGGCTTTACACCGGGGAGCTGTTTTTT
cdr3_aa: CASSLGLYTGELFF

d_call: -
clone_size: -
v_call: TRBV21-1
j_call: TRBJ1-2
cdr3_nt: TGTGCCAGCAGCAACCTAATCAATGGCTACACCTTC
cdr3_aa: CASSNLINGYTF

d_call: TRBD2
clone_size: -
v_call: TRBV5-6
j_call: TRBJ2-1
cdr3_nt: TGTGCCAGCAGCTTAGCGGGGGATAAGTTCTTC
cdr3_aa: CASSLAGDKFF

d_call: TRBD2
clone_size: -
v_call: TRBV6-5
j_call: TRBJ2-1
cdr3_nt: TGTGCCAGCAGTTTATTAACTAGCGGGGGGCGCAATGAGCAGTTCTTC
cdr3_aa: CASSLLTSGGRNEQFF